This TCR beta chain was documented in a study of blood T cells in healthy people across ages. Study results and caveats: Unknown CMV status may confound age-related changes in expanded clones. A strong correlation was found between TCR beta diversity and the percentage of naive T cells. Calculation of diversity from one million T cells yielded estimates considered to be underestimates.

Together with a sample-barcoded 5' primer, a J-beta primer mix was included in a second PCR lasting roughly 6 to 12 cycles. All samples gave at least 2.5 million CDR3-containing paired-end reads. One entry per CDR3 protein results from TCRdb running MiXCR on the 5' RACE reads. The sample includes roughly 680,000 distinct CDR3 sequences, around half of them seen just once. V gave up 3 bases and J gave up 1 base, with 15 bases separating them. This CDR3 region has 16 residues. Germline V gives CDR1 SEHNR, CDR2 FQNEAQ (reference sequence). Comment on this clonotype: Its antigen is still unknown.

The sequenced sample consisted of blood. This receptor was obtained from a woman aged 55-70 years in good health. The chain employs TRBV7-9 and TRBJ2-5, with TRBD1 as a possible D gene (7 bases). In nucleotides, the CDR3 is TGTGCCAGCAGCTTTAGGTCAGGGGGGCCCCAAGAGACCCAGTACTTC. Amino acid sequence: CASSFRSGGPQETQYF. The whole variable domain, filled in from reference TRBV7-9 and TRBJ2-5, reads DTGVSQNPRHKITKRGQNVTFRCDPISEHNRLYWYRQTLGQGPEFLTYFQNEAQLEKSRLLSDRFSAERPKGSFSTLEIQRTEQGDSAMYLCASSFRSGGPQETQYFGPGTRLLVL.